This T cell receptor beta chain was identified during a study of T cells in Graves' hyperthyroidism and ophthalmopathy. Trimming took 5 bases from V and 12 from J; bases not matched to a gene: 17. In germline, CDR1 is SGHVS, CDR2 FQNEAQ. This CDR3 comprises 15 residues. Study-wide results and limits: Ophthalmopathy was separated from stable hyperthyroidism by a 13 V-J model. The model anticipated ophthalmopathy a median about six months pre-onset.

There were TCR beta CDR3 regions amplified from RNA transcripts. TCR CDR3 regions were first amplified by RT-PCR with HTBI primers. A single record per CDR3 protein comes from TCRdb applying MiXCR to the multiplex PCR reads. The sample yields about 640,000 distinct CDR3 sequences, around 20% seen once. Ophthalmopathy cases met thresholds of Clinical Activity Score at least 3, NOSPECS grade at least 4 and duration under 3 months. About this clonotype itself: Its target is not known.

What was sequenced was blood. This TCR derives from a man aged 30 to 39 with Graves' ophthalmopathy. V is TRBV7-8 and J is TRBJ2-5; 8 nucleotides align to TRBD2. The CDR3 is CASSPHLAGSPAEYF. As DNA, the CDR3 is TGTGCCAGCAGCCCACACTTAGCGGGAAGCCCCGCAGAGTACTTC.